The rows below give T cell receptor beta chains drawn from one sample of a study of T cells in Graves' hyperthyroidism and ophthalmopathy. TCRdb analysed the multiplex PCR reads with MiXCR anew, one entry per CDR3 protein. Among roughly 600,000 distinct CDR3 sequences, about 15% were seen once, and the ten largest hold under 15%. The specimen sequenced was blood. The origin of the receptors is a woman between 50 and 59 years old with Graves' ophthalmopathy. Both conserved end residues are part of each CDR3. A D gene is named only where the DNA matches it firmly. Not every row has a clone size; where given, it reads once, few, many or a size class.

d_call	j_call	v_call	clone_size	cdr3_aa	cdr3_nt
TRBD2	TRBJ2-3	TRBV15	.	CATSSVGTSGSVVDTQYF	TGTGCCACCAGCAGTGTCGGGACTAGCGGGAGCGTTGTAGATACGCAGTATTTT
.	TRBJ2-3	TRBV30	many	CAWSSHSTDTQYF	TGTGCCTGGAGTTCCCACAGCACAGATACGCAGTATTTT
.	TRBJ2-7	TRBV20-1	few	CSARDRMRGGWREQYF	TGCAGTGCTAGAGATAGGATGAGGGGCGGGTGGCGGGAGCAGTACTTC
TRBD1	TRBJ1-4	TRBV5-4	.	CASSPAGTGGEKLFF	TGTGCCAGCAGCCCGGCCGGGACAGGGGGCGAAAAACTGTTTTTT
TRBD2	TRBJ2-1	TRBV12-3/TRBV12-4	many	CASRRTSGHSYNEQFF	TGTGCCAGCAGGAGGACTAGCGGGCACTCCTACAATGAGCAGTTCTTC
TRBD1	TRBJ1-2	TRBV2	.	CASRGTGGDGYTF	TGTGCCAGCAGGGGAACAGGGGGAGATGGCTACACCTTC
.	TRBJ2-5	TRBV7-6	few	CASSFPGDSQETQYF	TGTGCCAGCAGCTTTCCGGGAGACTCTCAGGAGACCCAGTACTTC
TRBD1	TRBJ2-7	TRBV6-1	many	CASSLNRGEEQYF	TGTGCCAGCAGTTTAAACAGGGGTGAGGAGCAGTACTTC
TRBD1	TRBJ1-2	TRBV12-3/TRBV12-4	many	CASSRQGISGYTF	TGTGCCAGCAGTCGACAGGGGATAAGTGGCTACACCTTC
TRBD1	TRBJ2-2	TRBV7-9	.	CASSPPPGQGFGELFF	TGTGCCAGCTCCCCACCTCCGGGACAGGGATTCGGGGAGCTGTTTTTT
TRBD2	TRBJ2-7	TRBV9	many	CASSVEASGSRYEQYF	TGTGCCAGCAGCGTAGAAGCTAGCGGGAGTCGGTACGAGCAGTACTTC
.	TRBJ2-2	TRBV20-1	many	CSARDKAPTGELFF	TGCAGTGCTAGAGATAAGGCACCCACCGGGGAGCTGTTTTTT
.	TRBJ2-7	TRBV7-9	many	CASSSALSYEQYF	TGTGCCAGCAGTTCTGCACTATCCTACGAGCAGTACTTC
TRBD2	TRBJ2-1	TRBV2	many	CASSLLAVYNEQFF	TGTGCCAGCAGCTTACTAGCGGTCTACAATGAGCAGTTCTTC
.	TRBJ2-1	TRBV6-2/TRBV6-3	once	CASSLGLISYNEQSF	TGTGCCAGCAGTTTGGGACTGATTTCCTACAATGAGCAGTCCTTC